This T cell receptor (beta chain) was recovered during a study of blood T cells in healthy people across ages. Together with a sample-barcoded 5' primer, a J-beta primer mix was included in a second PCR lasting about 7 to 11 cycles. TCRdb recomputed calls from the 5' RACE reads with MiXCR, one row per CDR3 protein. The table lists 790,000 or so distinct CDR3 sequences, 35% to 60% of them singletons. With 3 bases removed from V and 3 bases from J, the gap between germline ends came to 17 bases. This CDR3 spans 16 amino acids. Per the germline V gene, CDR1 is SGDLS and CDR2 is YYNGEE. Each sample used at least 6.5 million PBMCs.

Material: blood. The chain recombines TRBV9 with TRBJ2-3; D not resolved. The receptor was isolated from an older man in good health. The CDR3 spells CASSDKVAPGTDTQYF. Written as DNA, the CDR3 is TGTGCCAGCAGCGACAAGGTGGCCCCTGGTACAGATACGCAGTATTTT.